This passage covers 21 T cell receptor beta chains from one sample sequenced in a study of T cells in Graves' hyperthyroidism and ophthalmopathy. TCR beta CDR3 region amplification was performed from RNA transcripts. When the TCR CDR3 underwent first-round RT-PCR, the HTBI primer set was used. One entry per CDR3 protein, called by TCRdb with MiXCR from the multiplex PCR reads. This table holds about 260,000 distinct CDR3 sequences, around 17% found once. The material sequenced was blood. The receptor set was obtained from a woman aged 18-29 years with Graves' ophthalmopathy.

The sample holds many counts of this clonotype. The V gene is TRBV2, the J gene TRBJ1-1; possible D gene TRBD1, 5 bases. Looked up from germline, CDR1 is SNHLY and CDR2 is FYNNEI. There are 14 residues in the CDR3. V was trimmed by 5 bases and J by 1 base, leaving 11 bases between them. The CDR3 spells CASSSGVKNTEAFF. CDR3 nucleotides: TGTGCCAGCAGTTCGGGGGTAAAGAACACTGAAGCTTTCTTT.

This clonotype was detected ten times or more. This rearrangement joins TRBV28 to TRBJ1-2; possibly TRBD1 for D (6 bases). CDR1 and CDR2 (germline): MDHEN, SYDVKM. V lost 2 bases, J lost 0 bases, and 7 bases lay in between. The CDR3 has 14 residues. The CDR3 spells CASSLGGSNYGYTF. The CDR3 bases are TGTGCCAGCAGTTTAGGGGGCTCTAACTATGGCTACACCTTC.

The sample holds many counts of this clonotype. The V and J genes are TRBV7-3 and TRBJ1-1; 8 bases line up with TRBD1. The CDR3 runs to 15 residues. CDR1 SGHTA and CDR2 FQGTGA come from the germline V gene. Trimming cost V 3 bases and J 6 bases; bases outside gene matches: 9. Here the CDR3 reads CASSLYGTGGSEAFF. The CDR3, as DNA: TGTGCCAGCAGCTTGTACGGGACAGGTGGATCTGAAGCTTTCTTT.

This clonotype has only a few counts. This rearrangement joins TRBV19 to TRBJ2-2, with D possibly matching TRBD2 (5 bases). Germline V gives CDR1 LNHDA, CDR2 SQIVND (reference sequence). The V and J ends lost 11 bases and 3 bases respectively, with 13 bases between them. The CDR3 has 13 amino acids. The CDR3 sequence: CASATGYTGELFF. CDR3 in DNA: TGTGCCTCCGCCACGGGATACACCGGGGAGCTGTTTTTT.

This clonotype has ten or more counts. CDR3 sequence reads: CASSLDSAKNIQYF. The CDR3 DNA follows: TGTGCCAGCAGTTTAGATTCAGCCAAAAACATTCAGTACTTC. The V and J genes are TRBV12-3 or TRBV12-4 and TRBJ2-4, with D uncertain. This CDR3 contains 14 residues. The germline V and J ends were trimmed by 1 base and 0 bases, with 4 bases remaining between them.

V gene TRBV11-2 combines with J gene TRBJ2-1; 8 positions agree with TRBD2. This CDR3 is built from 15 residues. From germline, CDR1 is SGHAT and CDR2 FQNNGV. Trimming took 5 bases from V and 2 from J; bases not matched to a gene: 5. CDR3 amino acids: CASSLLAVTYNEQFF. The CDR3 DNA reads as TGTGCCAGCAGCCTACTAGCGGTCACCTACAATGAGCAGTTCTTC.

Ten or more counts support this clonotype. V is TRBV19 and J is TRBJ1-5, with D unresolved. V lost 0 bases to trimming and J lost 9 bases, with 15 bases between them. The germline V gene has CDR1 LNHDA and CDR2 SQIVND (reference sequence). CDR3 length: 15 residues. DNA of the CDR3: TGTGCCAGTAGTATAGATGCGGCCCCGGGTGGGCCCCAGCATTTT. It translates to CASSIDAAPGGPQHF.

This clonotype was observed at least ten times. This sequence joins TRBV20-1 and TRBJ2-7; 9 nucleotides line up with TRBD2. The CDR3 runs to 15 residues. CDR1 is DFQATT and CDR2 is SNEGSKA in the germline V gene (reference sequence). V was clipped by 0 bases and J by 2 bases; unmatched bases: 5. The CDR3 nucleotides read TGCAGTGCTAGAGATAGAGCGGGAGGCGCCTACGAGCAGTACTTC. It translates to CSARDRAGGAYEQYF.

This clonotype has just a few counts. This chain joins TRBV20-1 and TRBJ1-1; D is perhaps TRBD1 (6 bases). The CDR3 runs to 14 residues. Germline loops: CDR1 DFQATT, CDR2 SNEGSKA (reference sequence). The V end lost 3 bases, the J end lost 3 bases, and 14 bases lay between the germline ends. CDR3 nucleotide sequence: TGCAGTGCTAGTAAGGCAGGGGTGGACACTGAAGCTTTCTTT. Its protein product is CSASKAGVDTEAFF.

V usage is TRBV7-3 and J usage is TRBJ1-6; D ambiguous. This CDR3 is built from 13 residues. Germline values: CDR1 SGHTA, CDR2 FQGTGA. The ends were cut back, 5 bases at V and 6 bases at J, with 8 bases in the middle. CDR3 sequence: CASSVLSNSPLHF. DNA for the CDR3: TGTGCCAGCAGCGTCTTGAGTAATTCACCCCTCCACTTT.

This clonotype was seen ten or more times. The genes are TRBV7-3 and TRBJ2-5, with TRBD1 matching over 9 bases. Germline loops: CDR1 SGHTA, CDR2 FQGTGA. The CDR3 spans 14 residues. J gave up 5 bases and V 4 bases, and 5 bases lay outside the gene matches. Written as DNA, the CDR3 is TGTGCCAGCAGCTCTCCCGGGACAGGGGAGACCCAGTACTTC. It codes for CASSSPGTGETQYF. The full variable domain, its missing parts supplied by reference TRBV7-3 and TRBJ2-5, is GAGVSQTPSNKVTEKGKYVELRCDPISGHTALYWYRQSLGQGPEFLIYFQGTGAADDSGLPNDRFFAVRPEGSVSTLKIQRTERGDSAVYLCASSSPGTGETQYFGPGTRLLVL.

This clonotype has at least ten counts. The J gene is TRBJ1-1, the V gene TRBV12-3 or TRBV12-4; D unclear. The CDR3 spans 13 residues. V was pared by 2 bases and J by 5 bases, with 9 bases between. The CDR3 DNA sequence: TGTGCCAGCAGTTTAACCCGCGGGACTGAAGCTTTCTTT. Translation: CASSLTRGTEAFF.

The chain employs TRBV9 and TRBJ2-2, with 9 bases identical to TRBD2. The CDR3 loop spans 16 amino acids. Germline V gene data show CDR1 as SGDLS and CDR2 as YYNGEE. The J segment lost 0 bases and the V segment lost 5 bases, leaving 5 bases of the junction unmatched. In DNA, the CDR3 is TGTGCCAGCAGGAGGGGACTAGCAGCGAACACCGGGGAGCTGTTTTTT. This codes for CASRRGLAANTGELFF.

This clonotype has at least ten counts. The CDR3: CASSLLGQGAYTF. The DNA for the CDR3 is TGTGCCAGCAGCTTACTGGGACAGGGGGCGTACACCTTC. This chain uses TRBV7-3 with TRBJ1-2; TRBD1 aligns across 12 bases. Germline values: CDR1 SGHTA, CDR2 FQGTGA. Trimming took 2 bases from V and 11 from J; bases not matched to a gene: 3. There are 13 residues in the CDR3.

This clonotype has at least ten counts. This chain joins TRBV11-2 and TRBJ2-7; no reliable D call. V lost 4 bases, J lost 2 bases, and 9 bases lay in between. CDR1 SGHAT and CDR2 FQNNGV come from the germline V gene. CDR3 length: 13 residues. CDR3 nucleotides: TGTGCCAGCAGCTCAGGCGGTACCTACGAGCAGTACTTC. Encoded protein: CASSSGGTYEQYF.

This clonotype appeared many times. The chain carries TRBV4-2 and TRBJ1-1; D remains ambiguous. Trimming removed 1 base from V and 3 bases from J, with 9 bases in between. This CDR3 region has 14 residues. CDR1 LGHNA and CDR2 YNFKEQ come from the germline V gene. The CDR3 here is CASSQASRYTEAFF. In DNA form, the CDR3 reads TGTGCCAGCAGCCAAGCTTCCAGGTACACTGAAGCTTTCTTT.

This clonotype was observed a single time. This rearrangement joins TRBV5-1 to TRBJ2-7; 7 bases map to TRBD1. The CDR3 spans 15 residues. With V trimmed by 4 bases and J by 6 bases, 13 bases remained unmatched. Germline loops: CDR1 SGHRS, CDR2 YFSETQ. CDR3 protein: CASSPSGTADLEQYF. The DNA of the CDR3 is TGCGCCAGCAGCCCCTCCGGGACAGCGGACCTCGAGCAGTACTTC.

Many counts were recorded for this clonotype. This rearrangement joins TRBV3-1 to TRBJ1-1, with D unclear. In germline, CDR1 is LGHDT, CDR2 YNNKEL (reference sequence). This CDR3 spans 13 amino acids. Trimming shortened V by 4 bases and J by 5 bases, and 11 bases separated the two germline ends. The CDR3 DNA reads as TGTGCCAGCAGCCCCCAGGCCCAAACTGAAGCTTTCTTT. Its translation is CASSPQAQTEAFF. Combining the CDR3 with reference TRBV3-1 and TRBJ1-1 gives the whole variable domain DTAVSQTPKYLVTQMGNDKSIKCEQNLGHDTMYWYKQDSKKFLKIMFSYNNKELIINETVPNRFSPKSPDKAHLNLHINSLELGDSAVYFCASSPQAQTEAFFGQGTRLTVV.

The genes are TRBV6-5 and TRBJ1-1, with 7 bases fitting TRBD1. The germline V gene encodes CDR1 MNHEY and CDR2 SVGAGI. The CDR3 is 17 amino acids. V lost 2 bases, J lost 5 bases, and 14 bases stayed unmatched. CDR3: CASSYNPQGGAGTEAFF. The CDR3 DNA reads as TGTGCCAGCAGTTACAACCCGCAGGGGGGCGCAGGGACTGAAGCTTTCTTT.

This clonotype was recorded many times. The V and J genes are TRBV28 and TRBJ2-1, with 14 bases fitting TRBD2. After removal of 6 bases from V and 9 bases from J, the junction contained 16 bases not matched to a gene. The CDR3 extends over 18 amino acids. Germline CDR1 MDHEN, CDR2 SYDVKM. The CDR3: CASRPRIGTSGRVGEQFF. Here the CDR3 DNA reads TGTGCCAGCAGACCTAGAATTGGGACTAGCGGGAGAGTCGGTGAGCAGTTCTTC.

This clonotype was picked up many times. This sequence joins TRBV28 and TRBJ1-1; 7 bases fit TRBD1. From germline, CDR1 is MDHEN and CDR2 SYDVKM. After removal of 7 bases from V and 5 bases from J, the junction contained 13 bases not matched to a gene. The CDR3 consists of 15 residues. This CDR3 is CASIWAGGGNTEAFF. The CDR3 coding sequence is TGTGCCAGCATTTGGGCAGGGGGAGGAAATACTGAAGCTTTCTTT. The whole variable domain, filled in from reference TRBV28 and TRBJ1-1, reads DVKVTQSSRYLVKRTGEKVFLECVQDMDHENMFWYRQDPGLGLRLIYFSYDVKMKEKGDIPEGYSVSREKKERFSLILESASTNQTSMYLCASIWAGGGNTEAFFGQGTRLTVV.